This T cell receptor beta chain was captured in a study of T cell repertoires in cytomegalovirus infection. Overall study: Public TCR beta signatures provided an indication of both CMV infection and a matching HLA type.

The CDR3 spans 14 residues. V was shortened by 4 bases and J by 3 bases, with 13 bases between the two germline ends. Germline V gene lookup returns CDR1 SGHRS and CDR2 YFSETQ. Via MiXCR, TCRdb re-called the reads, giving one row per CDR3 protein. The sample has hundreds of thousands of distinct CDR3 sequences, around a third seen once; the top ten hold around a sixth. With regard to this clonotype: Antigen: not known.

Study-wide points: Individuals carrying CMV plus the relevant HLA were identified by cumulative frequency of public TCR beta families. Across the ex vivo response, the dominant clonotypes were HLA-C-restricted CMV-specific TCR beta clonotypes.

The chain is built from TRBV5-1 and TRBJ1-1, with TRBD1 as a possible D gene (5 bases). The specimen was cultured PBMCs, collected from culture after CMV antigen stimulation. The receptor's source is a human donor in good health (CMV status not recorded). Some clones in this sample may be carry-over from other donors' samples. The CDR3 nucleotides are TGCGCCAGCAGCCTACGGACACAGCACACTGAAGCTTTCTTT. As protein: CASSLRTQHTEAFF.